This T cell receptor (beta chain) was recovered during a study of T cell responses to AZD1222 COVID-19 vaccine. TCRdb keeps only in-frame clones here, not all; method: immunoSEQ multiplex PCR. The sample comprises fewer than 150,000 clones, roughly 90% of which are singletons, and 1.5% to 2% rests with the top ten. Germline CDR1 LGHNA, CDR2 YNFKEQ. This CDR3 has 18 residues. V shed 0 bases, J shed 5 bases, and the junction held 15 bases outside the gene matches. For this clone: Its antigen is not known.

Findings and caveats of the study: CD4 TCRs covered the whole spike, strongest at regions 160-218 and 743-854. Unmutated variant regions are reportedly the target of nearly half of TCRs that are spike-specific. At study baseline, merely over 5 AZD1222 recipients were seropositive. Females made up more of the donors, who were largely white British, and clonal diversity may have come out too low.

Here the sequenced sample was peripheral blood, taken 28 days after the second AZD1222 dose. The sequence came from an adult who received the AZD1222 COVID-19 vaccine. The chain recombines TRBV4-2 with TRBJ1-2; 7 bases fit TRBD1. CDR3 nucleotide sequence: TGTGCCAGCAGCCAAGACCGTCCAGGGGGGGCTAAATCTTATGGCTACACCTTC. Protein sequence: CASSQDRPGGAKSYGYTF.